Presented here are 30 T cell receptor beta chains from one specimen sequenced in a study of PD-1 blockade in mismatch repair-deficient tumors. Some clones are missing from TCRdb's copy, which holds only in-frame ones; the method was immunoSEQ multiplex PCR. Of 80,000 to 130,000 clones in the sample, over 75% are singletons; the top ten hold roughly 6.3%. The sample here was peripheral blood, taken about eight months after starting pembrolizumab. Source of these receptors: an adult with mismatch repair-deficient cancer.

The chain has TRBV29-1 and TRBJ2-7; D may correspond to TRBD1 or TRBD2 (5 bases each). Deletions cut 1 base from V and 4 bases from J, with 20 bases between. The CDR3 contains 16 residues. Germline loops: CDR1 SQVTM, CDR2 ANQGSEA. CDR3 nucleotides: TGCAGCGTTGAAGGGCAGGGAGCAGGGTTTTTATACGAGCAGTACTTC. It translates to CSVEGQGAGFLYEQYF.

The rearrangement uses TRBV10-3 and TRBJ2-2; D is ambiguous. The CDR3 is made up of 13 amino acids. From germline, CDR1 is ENHRY and CDR2 SYGVKD. The V gene lost 6 bases and the J gene lost 5 bases, with 10 bases spanning the gap. The chain's CDR3 is CAISPVETGELFF. For the CDR3, the DNA is TGTGCCATCAGCCCGGTGGAAACCGGGGAGCTGTTTTTT.

V gene TRBV30 combines with J gene TRBJ2-1; D possibly matches TRBD1 or TRBD2 (6 bases each). Germline-derived CDR1 and CDR2 are GTSNPN and SVGIG (reference sequence). The CDR3 runs 19 residues. V shed 0 bases and J shed 4 bases, with 25 bases lying between them. CDR3 coding DNA: TGTGCCTGGAGTGTGAGGGGGTACCCCGGGACTTCGGAATACAATGAGCAGTTCTTC. This sequence encodes CAWSVRGYPGTSEYNEQFF.

The genes are TRBV6-6 and TRBJ1-3, with TRBD1 identical over 7 bases. V lost 8 bases, J lost 2 bases, and 12 bases stayed unmatched. This CDR3 contains 16 residues. Germline values: CDR1 MNHNY, CDR2 SVGAGI (reference sequence). CDR3 DNA: TGTGCCAGCTTAACGGGGGGGGACAGCGCTGGAAACACCATATATTTT. It translates to CASLTGGDSAGNTIYF.

This chain links TRBV6-6 with TRBJ2-7, with TRBD1 identical over 8 bases. Germline-derived CDR1 and CDR2 are MNHNY and SVGAGI (reference sequence). CDR3 size: 14 residues. V lost 7 bases, J lost 3 bases, and 8 bases stayed unmatched. The CDR3 DNA reads TGTGCCAGCACCCCCGGGACAGGAGGCTACGAGCAGTACTTC. Its translation is CASTPGTGGYEQYF.

This rearrangement joins TRBV9 to TRBJ2-7, with 9 bases matching TRBD2. Germline loops: CDR1 SGDLS, CDR2 YYNGEE. Unmatched junction bases numbered 6, after V lost 4 bases and J lost 4 bases. The CDR3 contains 14 residues. This chain's CDR3 is CASSQGSGSYEQYF. The CDR3, as DNA: TGTGCCAGCAGCCAAGGTAGCGGGAGTTACGAGCAGTACTTC.

The gene calls are TRBV19 and TRBJ2-1, with D possibly being TRBD1 or TRBD2 (6 bases each). CDR3 length: 13 amino acids. Germline V CDR1 and CDR2: LNHDA, SQIVND (reference sequence). The V and J ends lost 3 bases and 9 bases respectively, with 12 bases between them. The chain's CDR3 is CASSIRRGLEQFF. DNA for the CDR3: TGTGCCAGTAGTATCCGCAGGGGACTTGAGCAGTTCTTC. Combining the CDR3 with reference TRBV19 and TRBJ2-1 gives the whole variable domain DGGITQSPKYLFRKEGQNVTLSCEQNLNHDAMYWYRQDPGQGLRLIYYSQIVNDFQKGDIAEGYSVSREKKESFPLTVTSAQKNPTAFYLCASSIRRGLEQFFGPGTRLTVL.

This clone was detected once. The chain uses TRBV7-2 and TRBJ2-7, with D perhaps matching TRBD1 or TRBD2 (6 bases each). Germline V gene sequence: CDR1 SGHTA, CDR2 FQGNSA. Trimming left V 5 bases short and J 5 bases short, with 19 bases between. This CDR3 spans 15 amino acids. CDR3 nucleotides: TGTGCCAGCAGCGGGACCGGGGGCAAGAGTCACGAGCAGTACTTC. Amino acid sequence: CASSGTGGKSHEQYF.

The chain joins TRBV6-6 to TRBJ2-1; the D gene is possibly TRBD1 (6 bases). This CDR3 is built from 14 residues. The germline CDR1 and CDR2 sequences are MNHNY and SVGAGI (reference sequence). V lost 0 bases, J lost 7 bases, and 10 bases lay in between. In DNA form, the CDR3 reads TGTGCCAGCAGTTACTCGCAGGGGTCAAATGAGCAGTTCTTC. This gives the protein CASSYSQGSNEQFF.

This clone was seen repeatedly, ten times or more. The rearrangement joins TRBV4-2 to TRBJ2-3, with 7 bases fitting TRBD2. CDR1 LGHNA and CDR2 YNFKEQ come from the germline V gene. CDR3 length equals 16 residues. Unmatched junction bases numbered 5, after V lost 1 base and J lost 1 base. CDR3 protein: CASSQVAGAGTDTQYF. The CDR3 region has the DNA TGTGCCAGCAGCCAAGTGGCGGGAGCGGGCACAGATACGCAGTATTTT.

This clone occurred a few times. The chain links TRBV7-2 to TRBJ2-1, with 7 bases fitting TRBD2. The V gene end was trimmed by 4 bases and the J gene end by 5 bases; junction bases not matched to a gene: 11. Germline V CDR1 and CDR2: SGHTA, FQGNSA. The CDR3 spans 16 residues. The CDR3 loop is CASSSRVAGSNNEQFF. The CDR3 DNA follows: TGTGCCAGCAGCTCCCGGGTAGCGGGTTCCAACAATGAGCAGTTCTTC.

This rearrangement joins TRBV27 to TRBJ1-3, with D unclear. The V end lost 5 bases, the J end lost 0 bases, and 11 bases lay between the germline ends. CDR3 length: 15 amino acids. Per the germline V gene, CDR1 is MNHEY and CDR2 is SMNVEV (reference sequence). CDR3 residues: CASSAMGSSGNTIYF. The CDR3 nucleotides read TGTGCCAGCAGTGCCATGGGAAGCTCTGGAAACACCATATATTTT.

The chain employs TRBV19 and TRBJ2-7; D is perhaps TRBD2 (6 bases). CDR3 size: 16 residues. V gave up 6 bases and J gave up 3 bases, with 21 bases separating them. The germline V gene encodes CDR1 LNHDA and CDR2 SQIVND (reference sequence). The CDR3 DNA is TGTGCCAGTAGACGCTCTATAACGGGGGACCTCTACGAGCAGTACTTC. Its translation: CASRRSITGDLYEQYF.

The V call is TRBV7-6, the J call TRBJ2-1, with 8 positions matching TRBD2. V trimming: 2 bases; J trimming: 4 bases; junction bases outside the gene matches: 7. The CDR3 contains 16 residues. The germline gives CDR1 SGHVS, CDR2 FNYEAQ. The CDR3 region has the DNA TGTGCCAGCAGCTTATCCGGGAGGGGAGAATACAATGAGCAGTTCTTC. Residues: CASSLSGRGEYNEQFF. Complete variable domain (other parts from reference TRBV7-6 and TRBJ2-1): GAGVSQSPRYKVTKRGQDVALRCDPISGHVSLYWYRQALGQGPEFLTYFNYEAQQDKSGLPNDRFSAERPEGSISTLTIQRTEQRDSAMYRCASSLSGRGEYNEQFFGPGTRLTVL.

The rearrangement uses TRBV6-5 and TRBJ1-4; D may be TRBD1 (5 bases). V lost 6 bases and J 13 bases, leaving 12 bases between the germline ends. The CDR3 is 11 residues long. CDR1 and CDR2 (germline): MNHEY, SVGAGI. This CDR3 reads CASSDSWGLFF. The CDR3 nucleotides are TGTGCCAGCAGCGACAGTTGGGGACTGTTTTTT.

This chain joins TRBV19 and TRBJ2-1; D perhaps matches TRBD1 (6 bases). Trimming took 11 bases from V and 3 from J, leaving 17 bases between them. CDR3 size: 14 residues. Germline V gives CDR1 LNHDA, CDR2 SQIVND (reference sequence). CDR3 in amino acids: CAASVGANYNEQFF. The CDR3, as DNA: TGTGCCGCATCCGTGGGGGCGAACTACAATGAGCAGTTCTTC.

The chain joins TRBV20-1 to TRBJ2-5; D might be TRBD2 (5 bases). The CDR3 length is 11 residues. Germline V gene sequence: CDR1 DFQATT, CDR2 SNEGSKA (reference sequence). The DNA of the CDR3 is TGCAGCCCCAGCTGGGAGGAGACCCAGTACTTC. Translation: CSPSWEETQYF.

A remark on this clone: Within the sample, other DNA sequences also encode this same CDR3. The V gene is TRBV30, the J gene TRBJ2-5; D possibly corresponds to TRBD1 (5 bases). The CDR3 has 13 residues. The V end lost 5 bases, the J end lost 4 bases, and 14 bases lay between the germline ends. The V gene's germline CDR1 is GTSNPN and CDR2 SVGIG (reference sequence). In DNA form, the CDR3 reads TGTGCCTGGGGGGCAGGGATTGGAGAGACCCAGTACTTC. Residues: CAWGAGIGETQYF. The full variable domain, in which reference TRBV30 and TRBJ2-5 provide the parts outside the CDR3, is SQTIHQWPATLVQPVGSPLSLECTVEGTSNPNLYWYRQAAGRGLQLLFYSVGIGQISSEVPQNLSASRPQDRQFILSSKKLLLSDSGFYLCAWGAGIGETQYFGPGTRLLVL.

The chain couples TRBV2 to TRBJ2-7, with D possibly TRBD2 on 6 matching bases. The germline V and J ends were trimmed by 4 bases and 7 bases, with 17 bases remaining between them. Germline V lookup: CDR1 SNHLY, CDR2 FYNNEI. This CDR3 has 14 amino acids. The CDR3 is CASSGSGGRREQYF. CDR3 coding DNA: TGTGCCAGCAGTGGATCGGGTGGGAGGCGGGAGCAGTACTTC.

The V gene is TRBV19, the J gene TRBJ1-5; 8 bases fit TRBD1. The CDR3 contains 15 residues. Germline V gives CDR1 LNHDA, CDR2 SQIVND (reference sequence). V lost 5 bases and J lost 4; bases outside the gene matches: 7. As DNA, the CDR3 is TGTGCCAGTAGTGTCCCTGACAGGGGAAATCAGCCCCAGCATTTT. This sequence encodes CASSVPDRGNQPQHF.

This clone appeared a few times. The genes are TRBV21-1 and TRBJ2-5. TRBV21-1 is a known pseudogene. This CDR3 spans 17 amino acids. CDR3 sequence reads: CASSKRSWDKHQETQYF. DNA of the CDR3: TGTGCCAGCAGCAAACGATCTTGGGATAAGCACCAAGAGACCCAGTACTTC.

V and J are TRBV19 and TRBJ2-7; D remains ambiguous. This CDR3 has 14 amino acids. CDR1 and CDR2 from the germline V gene are LNHDA and SQIVND (reference sequence). V dropped 2 bases and J dropped 2 bases, with 10 bases sitting between them. Here the CDR3 DNA reads TGTGCCAGTAGTATAAGCCCGAGAACCTACGAGCAGTACTTC. Protein product: CASSISPRTYEQYF.

The chain carries TRBV25-1 and TRBJ2-1; 8 nucleotides align to TRBD2. The trim removed 1 base at V and 7 bases at J, leaving 6 bases unmatched. The germline V gene has CDR1 MGHDK and CDR2 SYGVNS. This CDR3 has 15 residues. The CDR3 protein is CASSEFRGRRNEQFF. The DNA of the CDR3 is TGTGCCAGCAGTGAATTTCGCGGGAGGAGGAATGAGCAGTTCTTC.

The chain employs TRBV5-4 and TRBJ2-1, with 11 bases that match TRBD2. Germline V gives CDR1 SGHNT, CDR2 YYREEE (reference sequence). The CDR3 totals 16 residues. V was pared by 4 bases and J by 3 bases, with 6 bases of the junction left unmatched. CDR3 sequence reads: CASSPGTSGLYNEQFF. The CDR3 bases are TGTGCCAGCAGCCCCGGGACTAGCGGTCTCTACAATGAGCAGTTCTTC.

This clone was seen a few times. This chain links TRBV9 with TRBJ1-1, with no clear D. The V end was cut by 4 bases, the J end by 1 base, with 8 bases between. This CDR3 region has 13 residues. Germline V gives CDR1 SGDLS, CDR2 YYNGEE. The CDR3 loop is CASSISWNTEAFF. Here the CDR3 DNA reads TGTGCCAGCAGCATATCCTGGAACACTGAAGCTTTCTTT.

DNA for the CDR3: TGCGCCAGCAGCCAAGATAGGGGGGAGGGCTACGAGCAGTACTTC. Protein: CASSQDRGEGYEQYF. The rearrangement links TRBV4-3 to TRBJ2-7; tentatively, D is TRBD2 (7 bases). Trimming stripped 0 bases from V and 3 bases from J, with 12 bases between. CDR3 size: 15 residues. Per germline, CDR1 LGHNA and CDR2 YSLEER.

The genes are TRBV15 and TRBJ1-4; possible D gene TRBD1, 5 bases. From germline, CDR1 is LNHNV and CDR2 YYDKDF (reference sequence). The CDR3 has 15 residues. Trimming removed 2 bases from V and 4 bases from J, with 11 bases in between. The CDR3 is CATSRLGALNEKLFF. CDR3 bases: TGTGCCACCAGCAGATTAGGGGCGCTTAATGAAAAACTGTTTTTT.

The chain's CDR3 is CASSQDPSRLAGERNEQFF. For the CDR3, the DNA is TGTGCCAGCAGCCAAGATCCATCGAGACTAGCGGGAGAGAGGAATGAGCAGTTCTTC. V gene TRBV14 combines with J gene TRBJ2-1, with 12 bases fitting TRBD2. The V gene end was trimmed by 0 bases and the J gene end by 7 bases; junction bases not matched to a gene: 13. Looked up from germline, CDR1 is SGHDN and CDR2 is FVKESK. This CDR3 comprises 19 residues.

On this clone: At the DNA level, this CDR3 is encoded by other sequences in the same sample as well. The V call is TRBV19, the J call TRBJ2-1; TRBD2 matches 15 bases. Germline CDR1 and CDR2: LNHDA and SQIVND (reference sequence). With 6 bases clipped from V and 8 bases from J, the junction kept 2 bases outside the gene matches. The CDR3 has 14 amino acids. CDR3 nucleotide sequence: TGTGCCAGTAGCGGGACTAGCGGGAGGCATGAGCAGTTCTTC. Residues: CASSGTSGRHEQFF. Filled out from reference TRBV19 and TRBJ2-1, the complete variable domain reads DGGITQSPKYLFRKEGQNVTLSCEQNLNHDAMYWYRQDPGQGLRLIYYSQIVNDFQKGDIAEGYSVSREKKESFPLTVTSAQKNPTAFYLCASSGTSGRHEQFFGPGTRLTVL.

The V call is TRBV7-3, the J call TRBJ1-4, with a weak D call TRBD1 (6 bases). Trimming left V 5 bases short and J 6 bases short, with 16 bases between. From germline, CDR1 is SGHTA and CDR2 FQGTGA. The CDR3 totals 15 residues. CDR3 nucleotide sequence: TGTGCCAGCAGCCCAAGGGGGGGGCTCGATGAAAAACTGTTTTTT. This sequence encodes CASSPRGGLDEKLFF.